The 23 T cell receptor beta chains below come from one sample, sequenced in a study of human T cells and chemical hapten exposure. The time point was: patch test 1, 2 weeks after DPC sensitization. The treatment here: therapeutic diphenylcyclopropenone sensitization with weekly scalp DPC. Extraction yielded total RNA from whole blood (unfractionated). Via MiXCR, TCRdb re-called the RACE reads, giving one row per CDR3 protein. The sample includes roughly 50,000 distinct CDR3 sequences, 11% of them seen just once. Specimen: whole blood, collected in connection with sensitization to the hapten diphenylcyclopropenone (DPC). Receptors were obtained from a woman aged 40 to 55 with alopecia areata. Some clones in this sample may be carry-over from other donors' samples.

This clonotype has ten or more counts. As DNA, the CDR3 is TGCAGCGTACACGCCCGAGGCTATGAGCAGTTCTTC. It specifies CSVHARGYEQFF. The chain couples TRBV29-1 to TRBJ2-1, with D unresolved. The CDR3 totals 12 residues. In germline, CDR1 is SQVTM, CDR2 ANQGSEA. V lost 6 bases and J lost 8, with 14 bases in between.

This clonotype has just a few counts. The chain carries TRBV5-5 and TRBJ2-1; D is possibly TRBD2 (6 bases). Germline CDR1 reads SGHKS; CDR2 reads YYEKEE (reference sequence). V was cut by 4 bases and J by 3 bases, with 11 bases left in between. This CDR3 has 14 amino acids. The CDR3 protein is CASSEGLLYNEQFF. CDR3 DNA sequence: TGTGCCAGCAGCGAGGGACTTCTCTACAATGAGCAGTTCTTC.

This clonotype was seen more than once but under ten times. V is TRBV20-1 and J is TRBJ1-1; possible D gene TRBD1, 5 bases. With 3 bases removed from V and 8 bases from J, the gap between germline ends came to 10 bases. Germline assignment: CDR1 DFQATT and CDR2 SNEGSKA (reference sequence). The CDR3 length is 11 residues. CDR3 coding DNA: TGCAGTGCTAGCAGGGTTACGGAAGCTTTCTTT. Encoded protein: CSASRVTEAFF.

This clonotype turned up a few times. The J gene is TRBJ2-1, the V gene TRBV20-1, with 10 bases fitting TRBD2. Germline V gene sequence: CDR1 DFQATT, CDR2 SNEGSKA (reference sequence). J was trimmed by 0 bases and V by 5 bases; bases with no gene match: 13. This CDR3 comprises 18 residues. The CDR3 nucleotides read TGCAGTGCTCCAAGACCGGGACTAGCGTACAGCTCCTACAATGAGCAGTTCTTC. This translates into CSAPRPGLAYSSYNEQFF.

This clonotype was found a few times. V usage is TRBV18 and J usage is TRBJ1-4; 10 nucleotides agree with TRBD1. Germline lookup yields CDR1 KGHSH and CDR2 LQKENI. Unmatched junction bases numbered 9, after V lost 1 base and J lost 7 bases. This CDR3 comprises 17 residues. This chain's CDR3 is CASSPRVSGTGVEKLFF. CDR3 coding DNA: TGTGCCAGCTCACCACGCGTCAGTGGGACAGGGGTTGAAAAACTGTTTTTT.

This clonotype was counted between two and nine times. The chain uses TRBV5-1 and TRBJ2-3; weak D call: TRBD1 (6 bases). There are 14 residues in the CDR3. Trimming stripped 4 bases from V and 2 bases from J, with 11 bases between. The germline CDR1 and CDR2 sequences are SGHRS and YFSETQ. CDR3 loop: CASSLGQITDTQYF. The CDR3, as DNA: TGCGCCAGCAGCCTGGGACAAATCACAGATACGCAGTATTTT.

There are many counts of this clonotype. The rearrangement uses TRBV6-6 and TRBJ1-5; no firm D call. The CDR3 length is 14 residues. V was pared by 6 bases and J by 5 bases, with 14 bases between. Per germline, CDR1 MNHNY and CDR2 SVGAGI (reference sequence). The CDR3 region has the DNA TGTGCCAGCAGCCCGACAACCTCGGATCAGCCCCAGCATTTT. Its protein is CASSPTTSDQPQHF.

This chain links TRBV6-5 with TRBJ1-5, with D possibly matching TRBD1 (5 bases). This CDR3 is built from 14 residues. V dropped 4 bases and J dropped 4 bases, with 11 bases sitting between them. Germline CDR1 reads MNHEY; CDR2 reads SVGAGI. CDR3 amino acids: CASSSDDRNQPQHF. CDR3 DNA sequence: TGTGCCAGCAGTTCTGACGACAGAAATCAGCCCCAGCATTTT.

This clonotype was recorded many times. The chain has TRBV6-1 and TRBJ2-7; D is perhaps TRBD1 (5 bases). The V end lost 0 bases, the J end lost 4 bases, and 13 bases lay between the germline ends. CDR3 length: 15 amino acids. The germline CDR1 and CDR2 sequences are MNHNS and SASEGT. This CDR3 is CASSEASQGSYEQYF. The DNA of the CDR3 is TGTGCCAGCAGTGAAGCTAGTCAGGGTTCGTACGAGCAGTACTTC.

This clonotype was seen repeatedly, ten times or more. The rearrangement uses TRBV12-3 or TRBV12-4 and TRBJ2-3; 7 bases agree with TRBD2. The CDR3 length is 15 residues. V shed 0 bases, J shed 2 bases, and the junction held 2 bases outside the gene matches. The CDR3 DNA is TGTGCCAGCAGTTTAGCGGGAGGGATCACAGATACGCAGTATTTT. It specifies CASSLAGGITDTQYF.

In this sample, this clonotype turned up a few times. The CDR3 bases are TGTGCCAGCAGCCACCGGGGGGGCGGCACTGAAGCTTTCTTT. Encoded protein: CASSHRGGGTEAFF. V gene TRBV3-1 combines with J gene TRBJ1-1, with D tentatively TRBD1 (6 bases). From germline, CDR1 is LGHDT and CDR2 YNNKEL (reference sequence). V was pared by 3 bases and J by 4 bases, with 12 bases between. The CDR3 contains 14 residues.

This clonotype was counted only a few times. The chain couples TRBV6-5 to TRBJ1-1; D might be TRBD1 (6 bases). Germline lookup yields CDR1 MNHEY and CDR2 SVGAGI. The CDR3 runs to 11 residues. With 10 bases removed from V and 4 bases from J, the gap between germline ends came to 10 bases. CDR3 sequence (DNA): TGTGCCACCTACAGGGCCACTGAAGCTTTCTTT. This codes for CATYRATEAFF.

This clonotype was counted ten times or more. The J gene is TRBJ2-5, the V gene TRBV2; possible D gene TRBD2, 6 bases. The CDR3 length is 15 residues. With 10 bases removed from V and 1 base from J, the gap between germline ends came to 19 bases. Looked up from germline, CDR1 is SNHLY and CDR2 is FYNNEI. The chain's CDR3 is CAIRLTGDSQETQYF. The CDR3 DNA is TGTGCCATTCGCCTTACGGGAGATAGCCAAGAGACCCAGTACTTC.

The rearrangement uses TRBV12-3 or TRBV12-4 and TRBJ1-6; the D is unclear. V was trimmed by 2 bases and J by 13 bases, leaving 18 bases between them. CDR3 length: 15 amino acids. The CDR3 region has the DNA TGTGCCAGCAGTTTACAGGAAGTGGAGTTGGCGCCCCTCCACTTT. This codes for CASSLQEVELAPLHF.

This clonotype was seen ten or more times. The gene calls are TRBV12-5 and TRBJ2-7; perhaps TRBD1 as D (6 bases). V shed 6 bases and J shed 3 bases, with 12 bases lying between them. The CDR3 contains 13 residues. Germline CDR1 and CDR2: LGHNT and FRNRAP. The CDR3 reads CASGLEQGYEQYF. CDR3 in DNA: TGTGCTAGTGGACTTGAACAGGGCTACGAGCAGTACTTC.

The rearrangement links TRBV6-1 to TRBJ2-5; D unresolved. Germline lookup yields CDR1 MNHNS and CDR2 SASEGT. With 4 bases removed from V and 0 bases from J, the gap between germline ends came to 6 bases. The CDR3 has 13 amino acids. CDR3 protein: CASSVSYQETQYF. The CDR3 nucleotides are TGTGCCAGCAGTGTGTCATACCAAGAGACCCAGTACTTC.

There are a few counts of this clonotype. The chain combines TRBV18 with TRBJ1-1; 7 nucleotides agree with TRBD1. Germline loops: CDR1 KGHSH, CDR2 LQKENI. V was pared by 4 bases and J by 0 bases, with 5 bases of the junction left unmatched. This CDR3 comprises 15 residues. The CDR3 reads CASSLGQELNTEAFF. The CDR3 bases are TGTGCCAGCTCACTAGGACAGGAGCTGAACACTGAAGCTTTCTTT.

This chain connects TRBV28 to TRBJ1-1; D unresolved. The ends were cut back, 2 bases at V and 6 bases at J, with 4 bases in the middle. Germline CDR1 and CDR2: MDHEN and SYDVKM. There are 11 residues in the CDR3. In nucleotides, the CDR3 is TGTGCCAGCAGTTTAACAGCTGAAGCTTTCTTT. Translating gives CASSLTAEAFF.

Regarding this clonotype: This clone may be a read error of a much larger clone one base away. This rearrangement joins TRBV14 to TRBJ2-3; D is unresolved. Germline V lookup: CDR1 SGHDN, CDR2 FVKESK. This CDR3 spans 14 amino acids. CDR3 DNA sequence: TGTGTCAGCAGTCCTGGAACAGGCACAGATACGCAGTATTTT. Protein product: CVSSPGTGTDTQYF.

This clonotype was observed at least ten times. The chain couples TRBV5-1 to TRBJ2-3, with 11 bases aligning to TRBD2. Germline CDR1 reads SGHRS; CDR2 reads YFSETQ. V shed 0 bases and J 6 bases; nucleotides not matched to a gene: 6. There are 16 residues in the CDR3. The CDR3 DNA is TGCGCCAGCAGCTTGGATAGCGGGGGGGCCCCCGATACGCAGTATTTT. It encodes CASSLDSGGAPDTQYF.

This clonotype was seen more than once but under ten times. This chain connects TRBV7-9 to TRBJ2-7, with a possible D match to TRBD2 (5 bases). The CDR3 spans 12 residues. V was cut by 2 bases and J by 6 bases, with 8 bases left in between. The germline CDR1 and CDR2 sequences are SEHNR and FQNEAQ (reference sequence). The CDR3 spells CASSLLGSEQYF. Here the CDR3 DNA reads TGTGCCAGCAGCTTATTGGGGAGCGAGCAGTACTTC.

This clonotype appeared a few times. The chain links TRBV29-1 to TRBJ2-3, with 7 nucleotides matching TRBD1. After removal of 7 bases from V and 4 bases from J, the junction contained 11 bases not matched to a gene. The germline V gene encodes CDR1 SQVTM and CDR2 ANQGSEA. The CDR3 has 14 residues. The CDR3 DNA follows: TGCAGCGGTAGACAGGGAGTAGGGTCAGATACGCAGTATTTT. Protein: CSGRQGVGSDTQYF.

A few counts support this clonotype. The V gene is TRBV12-3 or TRBV12-4, the J gene TRBJ2-5; tentative D call: TRBD1 (5 bases). The V end was cut by 3 bases, the J end by 3 bases, with 17 bases between. The CDR3 extends over 16 amino acids. As DNA, the CDR3 is TGTGCCAGCAGTTTCCAGGGATATTTCGGAGAAGAGACCCAGTACTTC. Its protein is CASSFQGYFGEETQYF.